The 17 T cell receptor beta chains listed next were all sequenced from one sample in a study of blood T cells in healthy people across ages. The second PCR ran roughly 6 to 12 cycles with a sample-barcoded 5' primer and J-beta primers. TCRdb reanalysed the 5' RACE reads using MiXCR and keeps one entry per CDR3 protein. Here the sample spans 750,000 or so distinct CDR3 sequences, 20% to 25% being singletons. This sample was also put to use in a study of T cells of mothers and their children.

Material: blood. These receptors all stem from a boy under 18 in good health.

A few counts support this clonotype. The chain is built from TRBV28 and TRBJ2-7; D not certain. There are 13 residues in the CDR3. V gave up 3 bases and J gave up 4 bases, with 10 bases separating them. Per the germline V gene, CDR1 is MDHEN and CDR2 is SYDVKM. In nucleotides, the CDR3 is TGTGCCAGCAGTTTCTCGGACCCGTACGAGCAGTACTTC. It specifies CASSFSDPYEQYF.

V and J are TRBV9 and TRBJ2-7, with 7 bases that match TRBD2. V lost 5 bases, J lost 2 bases, and 7 bases stayed unmatched. The CDR3 is made up of 14 amino acids. The germline gives CDR1 SGDLS, CDR2 YYNGEE. The DNA of the CDR3 is TGTGCCAGCAGTGGCGGGGGAACCGCCTACGAGCAGTACTTC. Translated: CASSGGGTAYEQYF.

The CDR3 bases are TGTGCCACCAGTGGCTTCGGACCCACCTACGAGCAGTACTTC. The encoded protein is CATSGFGPTYEQYF. This chain links TRBV24-1 with TRBJ2-5; no clear D gene. The DNA end lines up better with TRBJ2-7; the J call may be wrong. Per the germline V gene, CDR1 is KGHDR and CDR2 is SFDVKD. This CDR3 comprises 14 residues.

V is TRBV12-3 or TRBV12-4 and J is TRBJ1-1; 7 bases agree with TRBD1. The CDR3 contains 15 residues. Unmatched junction bases numbered 8, after V lost 5 bases and J lost 2 bases. As DNA, the CDR3 is TGTGCCAGCAGTCCCTCCACAGGGGCTAACACTGAAGCTTTCTTT. Protein product: CASSPSTGANTEAFF.

The gene calls are TRBV5-1 and TRBJ2-1; 7 bases line up with TRBD1. The CDR3 sequence is 14 residues long. CDR1 SGHRS and CDR2 YFSETQ come from the germline V gene. J lost 7 bases, V lost 1 base, and 5 bases had no gene match. The CDR3 spells CASSLRARGNEQFF. The CDR3 coding sequence is TGCGCCAGCAGCTTGAGGGCCAGGGGGAATGAGCAGTTCTTC.

The rearrangement links TRBV11-1 to TRBJ1-1, with TRBD1 identical over 7 bases. The germline V gene has CDR1 SGHAT and CDR2 FQDESV (reference sequence). The CDR3 is made up of 13 amino acids. The trim removed 2 bases at V and 10 bases at J, leaving 7 bases unmatched. CDR3 sequence reads: CASSLRGGGGAFF. For the CDR3, the DNA is TGTGCCAGCAGCTTACGAGGGGGCGGAGGAGCTTTCTTT.

The chain employs TRBV12-5 and TRBJ2-1; the match to TRBD2 covers 7 bases. V shed 1 base, J shed 7 bases, and the junction held 10 bases outside the gene matches. Per the germline V gene, CDR1 is LGHNT and CDR2 is FRNRAP. The CDR3 covers 16 residues. As DNA, the CDR3 is TGTGCTAGTGGTTTGGGTGAGCGGGGTTTCAGGAATGAGCAGTTCTTC. Amino acid sequence: CASGLGERGFRNEQFF.

The chain links TRBV2 to TRBJ2-5, with D tentatively TRBD1 (7 bases). The DNA end is more similar to TRBJ2-7, so the J call may be wrong. Germline V gene sequence: CDR1 SNHLY, CDR2 FYNNEI. This CDR3 comprises 13 residues. CDR3 region: CASSGRGVYEQYF. The CDR3 bases are TGTGCCAGCAGTGGCAGGGGGGTCTACGAGCAGTACTTC.

The rearrangement joins TRBV12-3 or TRBV12-4 to TRBJ2-1, with no clear D. The CDR3 totals 15 residues. The V and J ends lost 6 bases and 9 bases respectively, with 21 bases between them. CDR3 amino acids: CASSPLLLWMGEQFF. In nucleotides, the CDR3 is TGTGCCAGCAGCCCATTATTACTCTGGATGGGTGAGCAGTTCTTC.

V is TRBV20-1 and J is TRBJ2-7, with a tentative D call TRBD1 (6 bases). CDR3 length: 13 residues. Trimming took off 3 bases at V and 2 bases at J, with 11 bases between the two ends. Germline CDR1 reads DFQATT; CDR2 reads SNEGSKA (reference sequence). CDR3 in amino acids: CSARKAGAYEQYF. In nucleotides, the CDR3 is TGCAGTGCTAGGAAAGCAGGGGCCTACGAGCAGTACTTC.

The V gene is TRBV12-3 or TRBV12-4, the J gene TRBJ2-1; TRBD2 aligns across 10 bases. The ends lost 4 bases at V and 9 bases at J; junction bases unmatched: 15. CDR3 length: 17 residues. The CDR3 region has the DNA TGTGCCAGCAGTTATGGGGTCGACCTAGCGGGGGTCGGTGAGCAGTTCTTC. This codes for CASSYGVDLAGVGEQFF.

This clonotype has a handful of counts. This rearrangement joins TRBV20-1 to TRBJ2-7; D perhaps matches TRBD1 (5 bases). The CDR3 runs 13 residues. Trimming took 3 bases from V and 6 from J, leaving 15 bases between them. Germline CDR1 reads DFQATT; CDR2 reads SNEGSKA (reference sequence). The CDR3 nucleotides read TGCAGTGCTAGTGGGATCGGACAATCCGAGCAGTACTTC. Translated, it gives CSASGIGQSEQYF.

The chain has TRBV7-2 and TRBJ2-1; D gene uncertain. The CDR3 is 13 residues long. From germline, CDR1 is SGHTA and CDR2 FQGNSA. Trimming removed 1 base at V and 5 bases at J, with 6 bases between. CDR3 amino acids: CASSLVQNNEQFF. The DNA of the CDR3 is TGTGCCAGCAGCTTAGTACAGAACAATGAGCAGTTCTTC.

The rearrangement joins TRBV7-7 to TRBJ2-5; 7 nucleotides align to TRBD2. CDR3 length equals 16 residues. CDR1 is SSHAT and CDR2 is FNYEAQ in the germline V gene (reference sequence). The CDR3: CASSLALAGVQETQYF. CDR3 nucleotides: TGTGCTAGTAGCTTAGCGCTGGCGGGGGTCCAAGAGACCCAGTACTTC.

This clonotype was detected only once. CDR3 region: CSATTQNTGELFF. As DNA, the CDR3 is TGCAGTGCAACGACACAGAACACCGGGGAGCTGTTTTTT. The V call is TRBV20-1, the J call TRBJ2-2; the D is unclear. This CDR3 contains 13 residues. Trimming removed 6 bases at V and 1 base at J, with 9 bases between. From germline, CDR1 is DFQATT and CDR2 SNEGSKA (reference sequence).

The chain links TRBV18 to TRBJ2-6; maybe TRBD2 (6 bases). The CDR3 contains 17 residues. V was cut by 3 bases and J by 0 bases, with 12 bases left in between. CDR1 and CDR2 from the germline V gene are KGHSH and LQKENI. CDR3 sequence reads: CASSPKDGSSGANVLTF. DNA of the CDR3: TGTGCCAGCTCACCTAAAGACGGGAGCTCTGGGGCCAACGTCCTGACTTTC.

To note about this clonotype: Being one base from a much bigger clone, this may be a read error. The chain carries TRBV7-2 and TRBJ2-5, with 7 positions matching TRBD1. The J call is in doubt because the DNA end fits TRBJ2-7 better. There are 14 residues in the CDR3. Germline assignment: CDR1 SGHTA and CDR2 FQGNSA. The CDR3 DNA reads TGTGCCAGCAGCTTAGTACCAGGGGGCTACGAGCAGTACTTC. Its translation: CASSLVPGGYEQYF.